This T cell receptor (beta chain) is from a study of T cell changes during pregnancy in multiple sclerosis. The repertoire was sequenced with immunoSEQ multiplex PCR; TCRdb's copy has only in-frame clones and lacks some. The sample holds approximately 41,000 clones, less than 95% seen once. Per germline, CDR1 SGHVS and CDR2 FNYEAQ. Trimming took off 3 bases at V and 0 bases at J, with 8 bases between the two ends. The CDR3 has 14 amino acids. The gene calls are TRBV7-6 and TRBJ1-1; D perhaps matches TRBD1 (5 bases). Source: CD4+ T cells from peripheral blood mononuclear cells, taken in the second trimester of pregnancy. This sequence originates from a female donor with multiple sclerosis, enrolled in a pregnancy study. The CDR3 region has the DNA TGTGCCAGCAGCTTCAGGGCGATGAACACTGAAGCTTTCTTT. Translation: CASSFRAMNTEAFF.